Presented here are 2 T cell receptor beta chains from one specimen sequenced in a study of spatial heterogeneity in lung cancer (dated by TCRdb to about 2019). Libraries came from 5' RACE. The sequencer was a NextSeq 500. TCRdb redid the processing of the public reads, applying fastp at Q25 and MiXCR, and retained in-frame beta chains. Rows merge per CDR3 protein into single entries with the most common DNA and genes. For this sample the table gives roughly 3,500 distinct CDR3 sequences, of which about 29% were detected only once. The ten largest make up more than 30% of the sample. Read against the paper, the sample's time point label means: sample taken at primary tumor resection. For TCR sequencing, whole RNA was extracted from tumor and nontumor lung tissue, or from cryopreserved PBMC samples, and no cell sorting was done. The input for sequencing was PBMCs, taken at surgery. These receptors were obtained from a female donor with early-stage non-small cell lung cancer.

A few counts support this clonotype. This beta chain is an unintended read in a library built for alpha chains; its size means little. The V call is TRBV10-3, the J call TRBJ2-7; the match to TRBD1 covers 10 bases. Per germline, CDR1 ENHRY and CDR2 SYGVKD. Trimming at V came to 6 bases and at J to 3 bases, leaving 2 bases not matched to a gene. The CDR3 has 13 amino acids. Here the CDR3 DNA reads TGTGCCATCAGCGGGGACAGGGGCTACGAGCAGTACTTC. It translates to CAISGDRGYEQYF.

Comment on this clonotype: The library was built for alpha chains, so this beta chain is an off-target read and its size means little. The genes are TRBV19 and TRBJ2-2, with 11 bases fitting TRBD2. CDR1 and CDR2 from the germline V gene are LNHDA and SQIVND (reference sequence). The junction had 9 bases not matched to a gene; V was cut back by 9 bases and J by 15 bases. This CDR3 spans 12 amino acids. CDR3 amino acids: CASGTSGRRVFF. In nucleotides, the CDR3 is TGTGCCAGCGGGACTAGCGGTCGGAGGGTGTTTTTT. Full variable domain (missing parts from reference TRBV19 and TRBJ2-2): DGGITQSPKYLFRKEGQNVTLSCEQNLNHDAMYWYRQDPGQGLRLIYYSQIVNDFQKGDIAEGYSVSREKKESFPLTVTSAQKNPTAFYLCASGTSGRRVFFGEGSRLTVL.